The next 26 T cell receptor beta chains were all read from a single sample in a study of radiotherapy plus CTLA-4 blockade in lung cancer. Clones were read by immunoSEQ multiplex PCR, and TCRdb kept only the in-frame ones, dropping some. Of tens of thousands of clones listed, roughly four fifths were seen once; the top ten hold 0.82%. The sample consisted of peripheral blood, taken from a patient treated with radiotherapy plus ipilimumab. These TCRs come from a human donor with non-small cell lung cancer who had stable disease on radiotherapy plus ipilimumab.

This clone has only a few counts. This chain uses TRBV6-4 with TRBJ2-3; no clear D gene. Germline V lookup: CDR1 MRHNA, CDR2 SNTAGT. The germline V and J ends were trimmed by 3 bases and 0 bases, with 4 bases remaining between them. The CDR3 spans 13 residues. CDR3 sequence (DNA): TGTGCCAGCAGTGAAGGTAGCACAGATACGCAGTATTTT. Protein sequence: CASSEGSTDTQYF.

This chain links TRBV5-6 with TRBJ2-3, with D unclear. Germline V gives CDR1 SGHDT, CDR2 YYEEEE. Trimming cost V 0 bases and J 0 bases, with 5 bases left between them. This CDR3 region has 14 residues. The CDR3 nucleotides are TGTGCCAGCAGCTTGGGCCCTAGCACAGATACGCAGTATTTT. Its protein product is CASSLGPSTDTQYF.

The chain combines TRBV5-1 with TRBJ2-2; the match to TRBD2 covers 7 bases. The V gene end was trimmed by 4 bases and the J gene end by 0 bases; junction bases not matched to a gene: 12. Germline CDR1 is SGHRS and CDR2 is YFSETQ. The CDR3 has 18 amino acids. Here the CDR3 DNA reads TGCGCCAGCAGCAAACGACTAGCTGGGAGCGCGAACACCGGGGAGCTGTTTTTT. Translation: CASSKRLAGSANTGELFF.

In this sample, this clone turned up once. This chain joins TRBV18 and TRBJ2-1; 13 bases are shared with TRBD2. CDR1 and CDR2 (germline): KGHSH, LQKENI. This CDR3 is 18 amino acids long. Unmatched junction bases numbered 7, after V lost 3 bases and J lost 2 bases. The CDR3 DNA reads as TGTGCCAGCTCACCGCGGACTAGCGGGAGTACGACCTACAATGAGCAGTTCTTC. Its translation: CASSPRTSGSTTYNEQFF.

This clone was seen only a few times. Other DNA sequences in this sample translate to the same CDR3. The chain has TRBV18 and TRBJ1-1; 8 bases match TRBD1. Germline V gene data show CDR1 as KGHSH and CDR2 as LQKENI. This CDR3 comprises 14 residues. The trim removed 3 bases at V and 0 bases at J, leaving 0 bases unmatched. CDR3 nucleotides: TGTGCCAGCTCACCGGACAGGGTGAACACTGAAGCTTTCTTT. This sequence encodes CASSPDRVNTEAFF.

The J gene is TRBJ2-1, the V gene TRBV5-8, with D perhaps matching TRBD2 (6 bases). Per germline, CDR1 SGHTS and CDR2 YDEGEE. CDR3 length equals 17 residues. V was trimmed by 0 bases and J by 8 bases, leaving 21 bases between them. CDR3 nucleotide sequence: TGTGCCAGCAGCTTGGTTCAGGGAGCGGGCATTCAAGATGAGCAGTTCTTC. This sequence encodes CASSLVQGAGIQDEQFF. Full variable domain (remainder filled in from reference TRBV5-8 and TRBJ2-1): EAGVTQSPTHLIKTRGQQATLRCSPISGHTSVYWYQQALGLGLQFLLWYDEGEERNRGNFPPRFSGRQFPNYSSELNVNALELEDSALYLCASSLVQGAGIQDEQFFGPGTRLTVL.

The chain recombines TRBV11-3 with TRBJ1-1; D may be TRBD1 (6 bases). Trimming shortened V by 4 bases and J by 4 bases, and 13 bases separated the two germline ends. This CDR3 is built from 14 residues. The V gene's germline CDR1 is SGHNT and CDR2 YENEEA. In nucleotides, the CDR3 is TGTGCCAGCAGCTCCGGACAGATAGGCACTGAAGCTTTCTTT. Translation: CASSSGQIGTEAFF.

This chain uses TRBV30 with TRBJ2-6, with D maybe TRBD2 (5 bases). Germline V CDR1 and CDR2: GTSNPN, SVGIG (reference sequence). Trimming removed 2 bases at V and 0 bases at J, with 14 bases between. The CDR3 has 17 amino acids. The CDR3 region has the DNA TGTGCCTGGAGTCCCCGAGGCGGGTTCTCTGGGGCCAACGTCCTGACTTTC. It codes for CAWSPRGGFSGANVLTF.

The chain has TRBV9 and TRBJ2-3; possibly TRBD1 for D (6 bases). Germline V gene data show CDR1 as SGDLS and CDR2 as YYNGEE. The CDR3 covers 15 residues. V shed 0 bases and J shed 1 base, with 9 bases lying between them. The CDR3 nucleotides read TGTGCCAGCAGCGTAGATGCAGGGGGCACAGATACGCAGTATTTT. Protein product: CASSVDAGGTDTQYF.

This rearrangement joins TRBV4-1 to TRBJ1-4, with D unresolved. This CDR3 has 17 residues. CDR1 and CDR2 from the germline V gene are MGHRA and YSYEKL. Trimming stripped 4 bases from V and 6 bases from J, with 21 bases between. The CDR3 sequence is CASSRPPDRNRDEKLFF. The CDR3 coding sequence is TGCGCCAGCAGCCGGCCGCCGGATAGAAATAGAGATGAAAAACTGTTTTTT.

The chain has TRBV10-2 and TRBJ1-4, with D hard to call. There are 13 residues in the CDR3. Between the trimmed V and J ends, which lost 7 bases and 8 bases, there was a span of 14 bases. Germline loops: CDR1 WSHSY, CDR2 SAAADI. The CDR3 DNA sequence: TGCGCCAGCAAGGACCAGTTTGGCGAAAAACTGTTTTTT. This codes for CASKDQFGEKLFF.

The chain recombines TRBV6-1 with TRBJ1-3, with 7 positions matching TRBD1. CDR3 length equals 15 residues. Germline CDR1 MNHNS, CDR2 SASEGT. Trimming at V came to 6 bases and at J to 2 bases, leaving 7 bases not matched to a gene. CDR3 DNA: TGTGCCAGCAGCCGACAGGGCAAGGCTGGAAACACCATATATTTT. Its translation is CASSRQGKAGNTIYF.

The rearrangement links TRBV28 to TRBJ1-5; 7 bases are a match to TRBD1. The CDR3 is made up of 15 amino acids. CDR1 is MDHEN, CDR2 SYDVKM, per germline. V was pared by 3 bases and J by 6 bases, with 8 bases of the junction left unmatched. The DNA of the CDR3 is TGTGCCAGCAGTTTGAAGACAGGGTTGGCTCAGCCCCAGCATTTT. As protein: CASSLKTGLAQPQHF.

The V and J genes are TRBV28 and TRBJ2-7; weak D call: TRBD1 (6 bases). Germline V CDR1 and CDR2: MDHEN, SYDVKM. There are 15 residues in the CDR3. V shed 6 bases and J shed 2 bases, with 17 bases lying between them. CDR3 coding DNA: TGTGCCAGCAGCGTAACAGGGAAAGGCACCTACGAGCAGTACTTC. The encoded protein is CASSVTGKGTYEQYF.

The V and J genes are TRBV27 and TRBJ2-7; 9 bases map to TRBD2. Trimming took 0 bases from V and 2 from J; bases not matched to a gene: 5. Germline V CDR1 and CDR2: MNHEY, SMNVEV (reference sequence). The CDR3 runs 16 residues. The CDR3 loop is CASSLSGTSSTYEQYF. CDR3 coding DNA: TGTGCCAGCAGTTTATCGGGGACTAGCAGTACCTACGAGCAGTACTTC.

The chain combines TRBV7-8 with TRBJ1-5, with 7 positions matching TRBD1. The ends lost 8 bases at V and 3 bases at J; junction bases unmatched: 10. Germline V gives CDR1 SGHVS, CDR2 FQNEAQ. The CDR3 consists of 15 residues. CDR3 nucleotide sequence: TGTGCCAGCCTACAAGGGACAGCGATCAATCAGCCCCAGCATTTT. Amino acid sequence: CASLQGTAINQPQHF.

The V gene is TRBV27, the J gene TRBJ2-3; no reliable D call. This CDR3 spans 15 amino acids. Germline V gene lookup returns CDR1 MNHEY and CDR2 SMNVEV (reference sequence). Trimming shortened V by 3 bases and J by 0 bases, and 10 bases separated the two germline ends. This CDR3 reads CASSLNRPSTDTQYF. DNA of the CDR3: TGTGCCAGCAGTTTGAACAGACCTAGCACAGATACGCAGTATTTT.

The chain couples TRBV18 to TRBJ1-1; D might be TRBD1 (5 bases). The V end lost 6 bases, the J end lost 4 bases, and 15 bases lay between the germline ends. There are 14 residues in the CDR3. Germline V gene sequence: CDR1 KGHSH, CDR2 LQKENI. CDR3 loop: CASSQDRAATEAFF. The CDR3 region has the DNA TGTGCCAGCTCGCAAGACAGAGCTGCCACTGAAGCTTTCTTT.

The chain recombines TRBV7-2 with TRBJ2-5, with a weak D call TRBD1 (5 bases). Between the trimmed V and J ends, which lost 5 bases and 1 base, there was a span of 11 bases. The CDR3 spans 14 residues. CDR1 SGHTA and CDR2 FQGNSA come from the germline V gene. The CDR3 spells CASSMNQGQETQYF. CDR3 in DNA: TGTGCCAGCAGCATGAATCAGGGCCAAGAGACCCAGTACTTC.

The rearrangement links TRBV7-3 to TRBJ2-1; weak D call: TRBD2 (7 bases). V gave up 4 bases and J gave up 7 bases, with 23 bases separating them. The CDR3 runs to 17 residues. CDR1 is SGHTA and CDR2 is FQGTGA in the germline V gene. The CDR3 region has the DNA TGTGCCAGCAGCTCGAAGGCGGCAGGGCGGGGGCGGAATGAGCAGTTCTTC. Protein product: CASSSKAAGRGRNEQFF.

The chain carries TRBV14 and TRBJ2-2; D possibly corresponds to TRBD1 (6 bases). Germline CDR1 and CDR2: SGHDN and FVKESK. The CDR3 covers 15 residues. V was clipped by 3 bases and J by 7 bases, with 15 bases between them. CDR3 amino acids: CASSQIQGGIGELFF. The CDR3 bases are TGTGCCAGCAGCCAGATACAGGGTGGTATCGGGGAGCTGTTTTTT.

The chain carries TRBV29-1 and TRBJ2-3, with 7 positions matching TRBD2. This CDR3 comprises 15 residues. CDR1 is SQVTM and CDR2 is ANQGSEA in the germline V gene. Losses at the gene ends were 4 bases for V and 5 bases for J; bases not matched to a gene: 12. CDR3 sequence: CSVAQGGSRGDTQYF. CDR3 nucleotides: TGCAGCGTTGCACAAGGCGGGAGTCGCGGAGATACGCAGTATTTT.

The chain joins TRBV30 to TRBJ2-3; weak D call: TRBD2 (7 bases). The CDR3 covers 14 residues. The V and J ends lost 6 bases and 1 base respectively, with 14 bases between them. Germline V gene sequence: CDR1 GTSNPN, CDR2 SVGIG (reference sequence). CDR3 loop: CACPAGARTDTQYF. The CDR3, as DNA: TGTGCCTGTCCGGCGGGGGCGCGCACAGATACGCAGTATTTT. Variable domain in full (rest from reference TRBV30 and TRBJ2-3): SQTIHQWPATLVQPVGSPLSLECTVEGTSNPNLYWYRQAAGRGLQLLFYSVGIGQISSEVPQNLSASRPQDRQFILSSKKLLLSDSGFYLCACPAGARTDTQYFGPGTRLTVL.

This clone occurred once. The CDR3 is CASSGIGVNTEAFF. The CDR3 coding sequence is TGCGCCAGCAGTGGTATAGGGGTCAACACTGAAGCTTTCTTT. V gene TRBV10-2 combines with J gene TRBJ1-1; TRBD1 is a possible D gene (5 bases). The CDR3 covers 14 residues. Looked up from germline, CDR1 is WSHSY and CDR2 is SAAADI. V gave up 4 bases and J gave up 2 bases, with 11 bases separating them.

The V and J genes are TRBV7-9 and TRBJ2-7; the D is unclear. V lost 2 bases, J lost 2 bases, and 10 bases lay in between. The CDR3 contains 14 residues. Germline V lookup: CDR1 SEHNR, CDR2 FQNEAQ (reference sequence). CDR3 sequence: CASSLQLGPYEQYF. CDR3 bases: TGTGCCAGCAGCTTACAGCTCGGACCCTACGAGCAGTACTTC.

J is TRBJ1-5 and V is TRBV18; D unclear. Germline lookup yields CDR1 KGHSH and CDR2 LQKENI. Trimming cost V 1 base and J 1 base, with 11 bases left between them. This CDR3 region has 16 residues. CDR3: CASSPLGQYSNQPQHF. The CDR3 DNA follows: TGTGCCAGCTCACCACTCGGCCAGTACAGCAATCAGCCCCAGCATTTT.